The 32 T cell receptor beta chains given below trace back to one sample, sequenced in a study of radiotherapy plus CTLA-4 blockade in lung cancer. Produced via immunoSEQ multiplex PCR; TCRdb's table is partial and in-frame only. The sample includes fewer than 85,000 clones, around nine tenths of them seen just once. The sample in question was peripheral blood, obtained from a patient treated with radiotherapy plus ipilimumab. All receptors derive from a human donor with non-small cell lung cancer who had stable disease on radiotherapy plus ipilimumab.

The chain couples TRBV10-3 to TRBJ1-5; 8 positions agree with TRBD1. After removal of 4 bases from V and 7 bases from J, the junction contained 3 bases not matched to a gene. From germline, CDR1 is ENHRY and CDR2 SYGVKD. This CDR3 contains 13 residues. The CDR3 here is CAISGTGNQPQHF. The CDR3 coding sequence is TGTGCCATCAGTGGGACAGGGAACCAGCCCCAGCATTTT.

The chain links TRBV7-2 to TRBJ1-5; TRBD1 is a possible D gene (6 bases). Germline assignment: CDR1 SGHTA and CDR2 FQGNSA. V was shortened by 5 bases and J by 2 bases, with 13 bases between the two germline ends. CDR3 length equals 15 residues. The CDR3 spells CASSLTGSGNQPQHF. For the CDR3, the DNA is TGTGCCAGCAGCCTCACAGGGAGTGGCAATCAGCCCCAGCATTTT.

The chain recombines TRBV11-2 with TRBJ1-3, with 7 positions matching TRBD1. V lost 5 bases and J lost 0; bases outside the gene matches: 13. The germline V gene has CDR1 SGHAT and CDR2 FQNNGV. This CDR3 contains 18 residues. CDR3 loop: CASSPSPGTGVSGNTIYF. In DNA form, the CDR3 reads TGTGCCAGCAGCCCCTCTCCGGGTACAGGGGTCTCTGGAAACACCATATATTTT.

This clone has more than one count but fewer than ten. The genes are TRBV7-2 and TRBJ1-6, with 9 bases matching TRBD1. This CDR3 has 16 amino acids. The V and J ends lost 3 bases and 10 bases, in that order; junction bases with no gene match: 10. CDR1 SGHTA and CDR2 FQGNSA come from the germline V gene. CDR3 amino acids: CASSLAPGQGGSPLHF. Written as DNA, the CDR3 is TGTGCCAGCAGCTTGGCCCCGGGACAGGGAGGATCACCCCTCCACTTT.

This clone was found a few times. The chain couples TRBV14 to TRBJ2-7; 7 bases are a match to TRBD1. In germline, CDR1 is SGHDN, CDR2 FVKESK. Losses at the gene ends were 0 bases for V and 0 bases for J; bases not matched to a gene: 5. The length of the CDR3 is 16 residues. The CDR3 region has the DNA TGTGCCAGCAGCCAAGATAAGGGGGCTTCCTCCTACGAGCAGTACTTC. It specifies CASSQDKGASSYEQYF.

This clone appeared a single time. The chain uses TRBV19 and TRBJ2-1; D ambiguous. Trimming removed 10 bases from V and 2 bases from J, with 15 bases in between. Germline-derived CDR1 and CDR2 are LNHDA and SQIVND (reference sequence). The CDR3 has 14 residues. DNA for the CDR3: TGTGCCACCTCAACAGTGGCCCCCTACAATGAGCAGTTCTTC. This gives the protein CATSTVAPYNEQFF.

A few counts support this clone. The chain uses TRBV5-4 and TRBJ2-3, with D tentatively TRBD2 (5 bases). The germline V and J ends were trimmed by 2 bases and 7 bases, with 20 bases remaining between them. Germline V gives CDR1 SGHNT, CDR2 YYREEE (reference sequence). The CDR3 has 16 amino acids. CDR3 residues: CASSLELAYLPNTQYF. CDR3 coding DNA: TGTGCCAGCAGCTTAGAGCTAGCATATCTCCCCAATACGCAGTATTTT. Together with reference TRBV5-4 and TRBJ2-3, the CDR3 gives the full variable domain: ETGVTQSPTHLIKTRGQQVTLRCSSQSGHNTVSWYQQALGQGPQFIFQYYREEENGRGNFPPRFSGLQFPNYSSELNVNALELDDSALYLCASSLELAYLPNTQYFGPGTRLTVL.

The V and J genes are TRBV7-2 and TRBJ2-5, with TRBD2 matching 9 bases. Germline assignment: CDR1 SGHTA and CDR2 FQGNSA. V shed 5 bases and J 13 bases; nucleotides not matched to a gene: 20. This CDR3 spans 16 amino acids. The CDR3 protein is CASSTSLTSGPMQWYF. The DNA for the CDR3 is TGTGCCAGCAGCACCTCCTTGACTAGCGGTCCGATGCAATGGTACTTC.

The chain couples TRBV19 to TRBJ2-1; 11 bases fit TRBD2. Trimming removed 4 bases from V and 2 bases from J; junction bases left unmatched: 4. The CDR3 consists of 16 residues. The V gene's germline CDR1 is LNHDA and CDR2 SQIVND (reference sequence). The CDR3 DNA follows: TGTGCCAGTAGTAGTCTAGCGGGAGGAGCCTACAATGAGCAGTTCTTC. Translated: CASSSLAGGAYNEQFF.

The chain is built from TRBV5-1 and TRBJ1-2; D not certain. V was cut by 1 base and J by 2 bases, with 9 bases left in between. This CDR3 has 14 amino acids. Germline CDR1 is SGHRS and CDR2 is YFSETQ. CDR3 bases: TGCGCCAGCAGCTTGCAGAGATCGAACTATGGCTACACCTTC. Amino acids: CASSLQRSNYGYTF.

The gene calls are TRBV5-1 and TRBJ2-7, with a weak D call TRBD1 (6 bases). Deletions cut 0 bases from V and 5 bases from J, with 12 bases between. The CDR3 covers 14 residues. Per germline, CDR1 SGHRS and CDR2 YFSETQ. The CDR3 sequence: CASSLDRVVDEQYF. DNA for the CDR3: TGCGCCAGCAGCTTGGACAGGGTCGTTGACGAGCAGTACTTC.

This chain uses TRBV6-1 with TRBJ1-1; D is unclear. This CDR3 region has 12 residues. The germline V gene encodes CDR1 MNHNS and CDR2 SASEGT. Trimming cost V 6 bases and J 10 bases, with 15 bases left between them. The CDR3 spells CASRVGLSAAFF. In DNA, the CDR3 is TGTGCCAGCAGGGTAGGATTGTCGGCAGCTTTCTTT.

The V and J genes are TRBV7-3 and TRBJ2-5; the D gene is possibly TRBD1 (5 bases). Germline CDR1 is SGHTA and CDR2 is FQGTGA. With 5 bases removed from V and 3 bases from J, the gap between germline ends came to 10 bases. The CDR3 length is 13 residues. CDR3 loop: CASSPIREETQYF. The CDR3, as DNA: TGTGCCAGCAGCCCGATCAGGGAAGAGACCCAGTACTTC.

This clone was picked up a small number of times. The rearrangement joins TRBV30 to TRBJ2-6; D is possibly TRBD2 (5 bases). CDR1 is GTSNPN, CDR2 SVGIG, per germline (reference sequence). The CDR3 runs to 16 residues. The V gene lost 2 bases and the J gene lost 2 bases, with 13 bases spanning the gap. CDR3 sequence reads: CAWSKEAVAGANVLTF. The CDR3 DNA reads as TGTGCCTGGAGTAAGGAGGCGGTCGCTGGGGCCAACGTCCTGACTTTC.

This clone turned up a few times. A read error may account for a junction end that differs from germline. The chain uses TRBV27 and TRBJ1-6; D is possibly TRBD1 (6 bases). CDR1 MNHEY and CDR2 SMNVEV come from the germline V gene (reference sequence). This CDR3 is built from 14 residues. CDR3 protein: CASSLSRTDGALLF. For the CDR3, the DNA is TGTGCCAGCAGTTTATCGCGGACAGATGGGGCTTTGCTCTTT.

The table lists this clone with a count of one. J is TRBJ1-1 and V is TRBV18, with D uncertain. Germline V lookup: CDR1 KGHSH, CDR2 LQKENI. The germline V and J ends were trimmed by 3 bases and 0 bases, with 8 bases remaining between them. CDR3 length: 14 residues. Here the CDR3 reads CASSPAALNTEAFF. Written as DNA, the CDR3 is TGTGCCAGCTCACCGGCTGCCCTGAACACTGAAGCTTTCTTT.

This sequence joins TRBV19 and TRBJ2-1; TRBD2 aligns across 14 bases. Trimming at V came to 5 bases and at J to 9 bases, leaving 21 bases not matched to a gene. Per the germline V gene, CDR1 is LNHDA and CDR2 is SQIVND (reference sequence). The CDR3 is 20 amino acids. CDR3 coding DNA: TGTGCCAGTAGTCCTGGGTGGGGACTAGCGGGAGTTCCTGGGGGCCCTGAGCAGTTCTTC. As protein: CASSPGWGLAGVPGGPEQFF.

This chain uses TRBV6-5 with TRBJ2-7, with unresolved D. The CDR3 covers 11 residues. The ends were cut back, 1 base at V and 7 bases at J, with 5 bases in the middle. Germline lookup yields CDR1 MNHEY and CDR2 SVGAGI. CDR3 residues: CASSYLREQYF. The CDR3 DNA reads as TGTGCCAGCAGTTACTTGAGAGAGCAGTACTTC.

This clone is a singleton in its sample. This rearrangement joins TRBV28 to TRBJ1-1; D gene ambiguous. The CDR3 runs to 14 residues. Germline V gives CDR1 MDHEN, CDR2 SYDVKM. V lost 7 bases to trimming and J lost 0 bases, with 12 bases between them. CDR3 nucleotides: TGTGCCAGCATCAATAGTCCAGTGAACACTGAAGCTTTCTTT. Its protein product is CASINSPVNTEAFF. Supplemented by reference TRBV28 and TRBJ1-1, the full variable domain reads DVKVTQSSRYLVKRTGEKVFLECVQDMDHENMFWYRQDPGLGLRLIYFSYDVKMKEKGDIPEGYSVSREKKERFSLILESASTNQTSMYLCASINSPVNTEAFFGQGTRLTVV.

This clone came up once. The chain couples TRBV28 to TRBJ2-6, with D uncertain. This CDR3 region has 15 residues. Germline V gives CDR1 MDHEN, CDR2 SYDVKM. Trimming took off 3 bases at V and 0 bases at J, with 6 bases between the two ends. Here the CDR3 reads CASSFMGSGANVLTF. The CDR3 DNA reads as TGTGCCAGCAGTTTCATGGGCTCTGGGGCCAACGTCCTGACTTTC.

The chain uses TRBV19 and TRBJ1-1; 11 bases are a match to TRBD1. The CDR3 has 15 residues. Trimming took 6 bases from V and 6 from J; bases not matched to a gene: 9. Germline values: CDR1 LNHDA, CDR2 SQIVND (reference sequence). The CDR3 nucleotides are TGTGCCAGTAGCCAGAGGACAGGGGGCGGGTCTGAAGCTTTCTTT. Amino acids: CASSQRTGGGSEAFF.

CDR3 coding DNA: TGTGCCAGCAGGTATAGTAGCAATCAGCCCCAGCATTTT. Translated: CASRYSSNQPQHF. The chain links TRBV6-5 to TRBJ1-5; D gene unclear. Germline V gives CDR1 MNHEY, CDR2 SVGAGI. The CDR3 sequence is 13 residues long. V was clipped by 6 bases and J by 0 bases, with 6 bases between them.

The genes are TRBV7-9 and TRBJ1-1, with a weak D call TRBD1 (6 bases). The CDR3 contains 16 residues. Germline loops: CDR1 SEHNR, CDR2 FQNEAQ (reference sequence). V was pared by 1 base and J by 2 bases, with 14 bases between. The CDR3 nucleotides are TGTGCCAGCAGCTTAGGCTCCGGGACAAGCAACACTGAAGCTTTCTTT. Protein: CASSLGSGTSNTEAFF.

The J gene is TRBJ2-5, the V gene TRBV9; 10 bases are shared with TRBD2. The CDR3 totals 15 residues. The V segment lost 5 bases and the J segment 4 bases; nucleotides outside the gene matches: 8. The germline V gene encodes CDR1 SGDLS and CDR2 YYNGEE. The CDR3 bases are TGTGCCAGCAGAGCGAGCGGGGGGGCCGGAGAGACCCAGTACTTC. It encodes CASRASGGAGETQYF.

In DNA, the CDR3 is TGTGCCAGCAGTTTAATAAGCTTCGGACAGTTTCCGCAGTTCTTC. Its protein is CASSLISFGQFPQFF. The chain combines TRBV27 with TRBJ2-1; possible D gene TRBD1, 6 bases. V was pared by 2 bases and J by 12 bases, with 20 bases between. This CDR3 has 15 amino acids. Germline V CDR1 and CDR2: MNHEY, SMNVEV (reference sequence).

This chain links TRBV7-8 with TRBJ1-5; no clear D. The CDR3 loop spans 16 amino acids. Germline values: CDR1 SGHVS, CDR2 FQNEAQ. The ends were cut back, 2 bases at V and 0 bases at J, with 11 bases in the middle. Here the CDR3 reads CASSLQTLYSNQPQHF. CDR3 in DNA: TGTGCCAGCAGCTTACAGACTCTCTATAGCAATCAGCCCCAGCATTTT. The entire variable domain, with the rest obtained from reference TRBV7-8 and TRBJ1-5, is as follows: GAGVSQSPRYKVAKRGQDVALRCDPISGHVSLFWYQQALGQGPEFLTYFQNEAQLDKSGLPSDRFFAERPEGSVSTLKIQRTQQEDSAVYLCASSLQTLYSNQPQHFGDGTRLSIL.

The chain recombines TRBV29-1 with TRBJ2-1; D possibly corresponds to TRBD2 (6 bases). There are 12 residues in the CDR3. Per germline, CDR1 SQVTM and CDR2 ANQGSEA. V lost 7 bases and J lost 8, with 15 bases in between. The CDR3 reads CSGSLARDEQFF. The CDR3 nucleotides read TGCAGCGGATCGCTAGCGAGGGATGAGCAGTTCTTC.

The rearrangement joins TRBV27 to TRBJ2-1; perhaps TRBD2 as D (5 bases). Trimming removed 4 bases at V and 8 bases at J, with 18 bases between. Germline CDR1 MNHEY, CDR2 SMNVEV (reference sequence). The CDR3 covers 15 residues. CDR3: CASSYLSGGLDEQFF. The CDR3 coding sequence is TGTGCCAGCAGTTATTTAAGCGGTGGATTGGATGAGCAGTTCTTC.

The rearrangement uses TRBV4-1 and TRBJ1-5; D is uncertain. The V and J ends lost 0 bases and 7 bases respectively, with 7 bases between them. Germline V CDR1 and CDR2: MGHRA, YSYEKL. The CDR3 loop spans 13 amino acids. The CDR3 nucleotides read TGCGCCAGCAGCCAAGAGGGCTTCCAGCCCCAGCATTTT. Protein product: CASSQEGFQPQHF.

This chain connects TRBV7-6 to TRBJ2-2, with TRBD2 matching 12 bases. Germline-derived CDR1 and CDR2 are SGHVS and FNYEAQ. V was pared by 1 base and J by 1 base, with 7 bases of the junction left unmatched. CDR3 size: 19 residues. The CDR3 region is CASSLGPSGGAQNTGELFF. For the CDR3, the DNA is TGTGCCAGCAGCTTAGGTCCTAGCGGGGGGGCCCAGAACACCGGGGAGCTGTTTTTT.

The chain is built from TRBV7-6 and TRBJ2-5; D could derive from TRBD1 or TRBD2 (5 bases each). Germline CDR1 SGHVS, CDR2 FNYEAQ. CDR3 length: 15 residues. The V and J ends lost 4 bases and 2 bases respectively, with 14 bases between them. This chain's CDR3 is CASSSAPGPQETQYF. The CDR3 nucleotides read TGTGCCAGCAGCTCCGCGCCGGGACCGCAAGAGACCCAGTACTTC.

A note on this clone: Relative to the germline gene, one junction end is altered; a read error may explain this. The CDR3 region is CASSSENRGGHTF. CDR3 DNA: TGTGCTAGCTCATCCGAAAACAGGGGTGGCCACACCTTC. The genes are TRBV12-5 and TRBJ1-2, with 7 bases identical to TRBD1. The V gene's germline CDR1 is LGHNT and CDR2 FRNRAP. The length of the CDR3 is 13 residues.